The 24 T cell receptor beta chains in this list originate from one sample, sequenced in a study of T cells in tuberculosis. The table came from immunoSEQ multiplex PCR; TCRdb's copy has only in-frame clones and leaves some out. The table records about 49,000 clones, more than 90% of them present only once. The time point here: new active TB diagnosis, blood taken before or within 7 days of starting treatment. Source: PBMCs, taken at tuberculosis diagnosis. Source of these receptors: an adult with tuberculosis.

This chain links TRBV18 with TRBJ2-1; 9 bases are shared with TRBD1. With V trimmed by 0 bases and J by 6 bases, 3 bases remained unmatched. CDR1 and CDR2 from the germline V gene are KGHSH and LQKENI. This CDR3 spans 15 amino acids. CDR3 region: CASSPPLTGGNEQFF. CDR3 DNA: TGTGCCAGCTCACCACCCCTGACAGGGGGCAATGAGCAGTTCTTC.

The V gene is TRBV25-1, the J gene TRBJ2-2, with TRBD1 identical over 10 bases. The germline CDR1 and CDR2 sequences are MGHDK and SYGVNS. This CDR3 has 14 residues. J lost 4 bases, V lost 6 bases, and 2 bases had no gene match. As DNA, the CDR3 is TGTGCCAGCAGAGACAGGGGGCTCACCGGGGAGCTGTTTTTT. Translation: CASRDRGLTGELFF. The whole variable domain, remainder taken from reference TRBV25-1 and TRBJ2-2, is EADIYQTPRYLVIGTGKKITLECSQTMGHDKMYWYQQDPGMELHLIHYSYGVNSTEKGDLSSESTVSRIRTEHFPLTLESARPSHTSQYLCASRDRGLTGELFFGEGSRLTVL.

CDR3 nucleotides: TGTGCCAGCAGCAGACGGGACAGTTCCGAGCAGTACTTC. Amino acids: CASSRRDSSEQYF. The rearrangement uses TRBV7-2 and TRBJ2-7; TRBD1 agrees at 7 bases. Losses at the gene ends were 5 bases for V and 6 bases for J; bases not matched to a gene: 7. Germline-derived CDR1 and CDR2 are SGHTA and FQGNSA. The CDR3 spans 13 residues. Using reference TRBV7-2 and TRBJ2-7 for the parts outside the CDR3, the full variable domain is GAGVSQSPSNKVTEKGKDVELRCDPISGHTALYWYRQSLGQGLEFLIYFQGNSAPDKSGLPSDRFSAERTGGSVSTLTIQRTQQEDSAVYLCASSRRDSSEQYFGPGTRLTVT.

The chain uses TRBV28 and TRBJ2-3, with TRBD2 matching over 7 bases. The CDR3 has 14 residues. The germline CDR1 and CDR2 sequences are MDHEN and SYDVKM. Germline trimming cut 5 bases from V and 7 bases from J; bases unmatched to any gene: 9. The DNA of the CDR3 is TGTGCCAGCAGTGAGGGAGGGCCTCTGAATACGCAGTATTTT. It translates to CASSEGGPLNTQYF.

The rearrangement links TRBV15 to TRBJ2-7, with no clear D. The CDR3 covers 11 residues. V lost 0 bases to trimming and J lost 7 bases, with 4 bases between them. CDR1 and CDR2 (germline): LNHNV, YYDKDF (reference sequence). The CDR3 DNA reads TGTGCCACCAGCAGAGATCAAGAGCAGTACTTC. Translated, it gives CATSRDQEQYF.

The V and J genes are TRBV19 and TRBJ2-3; D call uncertain. The CDR3 covers 14 residues. Germline-derived CDR1 and CDR2 are LNHDA and SQIVND (reference sequence). V was trimmed by 0 bases and J by 0 bases, leaving 4 bases between them. DNA of the CDR3: TGTGCCAGTAGTATAGATTCAAGCACAGATACGCAGTATTTT. Translating gives CASSIDSSTDTQYF.

The chain employs TRBV5-1 and TRBJ2-3; TRBD1 matches at 8 bases. Trimming at V came to 0 bases and at J to 8 bases, leaving 8 bases not matched to a gene. The CDR3 sequence is 15 residues long. Germline CDR1 is SGHRS and CDR2 is YFSETQ. The CDR3 sequence is CASSLGGTGQGTQYF. CDR3 in DNA: TGCGCCAGCAGCTTGGGGGGGACAGGCCAGGGTACGCAGTATTTT.

The CDR3 DNA reads TGTGCCTGGGTGGGCGTGGGCTGGGAGACCCAGTACTTC. It encodes CAWVGVGWETQYF. The chain links TRBV30 to TRBJ2-5; no clear D gene. The CDR3 has 13 amino acids. Germline CDR1 and CDR2: GTSNPN and SVGIG (reference sequence). V gave up 5 bases and J gave up 5 bases, with 15 bases separating them.

This CDR3 reads CAISDSGHYEQYF. CDR3 bases: TGTGCCATCAGTGATAGCGGACACTACGAGCAGTACTTC. The J gene is TRBJ2-7, the V gene TRBV10-3, with D tentatively TRBD2 (6 bases). The V gene lost 3 bases and the J gene lost 3 bases, with 9 bases spanning the gap. The germline CDR1 and CDR2 sequences are ENHRY and SYGVKD. The CDR3 covers 13 residues.

The J gene is TRBJ2-3, the V gene TRBV4-3; 7 nucleotides align to TRBD1. Trimming took 2 bases from V and 6 from J; bases not matched to a gene: 20. Germline CDR1 is LGHNA and CDR2 is YSLEER. There are 19 residues in the CDR3. This chain's CDR3 is CASSQRAVLGQAPRDTQYF. CDR3 in DNA: TGCGCCAGCAGCCAAAGGGCCGTTTTAGGACAGGCGCCGAGGGATACGCAGTATTTT.

The V call is TRBV28, the J call TRBJ2-7; 12 bases line up with TRBD2. Looked up from germline, CDR1 is MDHEN and CDR2 is SYDVKM. V shed 4 bases and J 7 bases; nucleotides not matched to a gene: 14. The CDR3 is 17 residues long. CDR3 residues: CASSSFGLAGHQGEQYF. The CDR3 DNA reads as TGTGCCAGCAGTTCATTCGGACTAGCGGGACACCAGGGGGAGCAGTACTTC.

The chain employs TRBV19 and TRBJ2-7, with D possibly being TRBD2 (6 bases). The CDR3 is 17 amino acids. Deletions cut 3 bases from V and 0 bases from J, with 18 bases between. CDR1 LNHDA and CDR2 SQIVND come from the germline V gene (reference sequence). The CDR3 protein is CASSIRGIGGSSYEQYF. The CDR3 coding sequence is TGTGCCAGTAGTATCCGCGGGATTGGGGGAAGCTCCTACGAGCAGTACTTC.

As DNA, the CDR3 is TGTGCCTGGAGTAAAGCCGGGACAGGGGCGAACACTGAAGCTTTCTTT. Amino acid sequence: CAWSKAGTGANTEAFF. The gene calls are TRBV30 and TRBJ1-1; TRBD1 matches 10 bases. J lost 1 base, V lost 2 bases, and 7 bases had no gene match. The CDR3 contains 16 residues. From germline, CDR1 is GTSNPN and CDR2 SVGIG (reference sequence).

This chain links TRBV11-3 with TRBJ2-2; a possible D gene is TRBD1 (5 bases). CDR1 SGHNT and CDR2 YENEEA come from the germline V gene. Trimming shortened V by 4 bases and J by 8 bases, and 11 bases separated the two germline ends. The CDR3 totals 13 residues. The CDR3 DNA follows: TGTGCCAGCAGCTCTTACCCAGGGGGGGAGCTGTTTTTT. It is translated as CASSSYPGGELFF. Based on the CDR3 plus reference TRBV11-3 and TRBJ2-2, the full variable domain is EAGVVQSPRYKIIEKKQPVAFWCNPISGHNTLYWYLQNLGQGPELLIRYENEEAVDDSQLPKDRFSAERLKGVDSTLKIQPAELGDSAVYLCASSSYPGGELFFGEGSRLTVL.

V and J are TRBV19 and TRBJ2-3; a weak D match, TRBD1 (6 bases). The CDR3 spans 18 residues. CDR1 is LNHDA and CDR2 is SQIVND in the germline V gene (reference sequence). Trimming took 0 bases from V and 0 from J, leaving 16 bases between them. CDR3 in amino acids: CASSIEGGAQLSTDTQYF. The CDR3 DNA is TGTGCCAGTAGTATAGAAGGGGGAGCCCAATTAAGCACAGATACGCAGTATTTT.

J is TRBJ2-1 and V is TRBV4-1, with 9 nucleotides matching TRBD2. This CDR3 region has 16 residues. Germline assignment: CDR1 MGHRA and CDR2 YSYEKL. V dropped 0 bases and J dropped 7; count of bases not matched to a gene: 7. The CDR3 reads CASSQDVSGSTNEQFF. CDR3 nucleotide sequence: TGCGCCAGCAGCCAAGATGTTAGCGGGAGTACGAATGAGCAGTTCTTC.

The gene calls are TRBV5-1 and TRBJ2-5; 11 nucleotides line up with TRBD2. CDR1 is SGHRS and CDR2 is YFSETQ in the germline V gene. The CDR3 contains 15 residues. The V and J ends lost 6 bases and 9 bases, in that order; junction bases with no gene match: 13. The CDR3 bases are TGCGCCAGCAAAGGAGGGGAACTAGCGGGAGTGGCCCAGTACTTC. Its protein is CASKGGELAGVAQYF.

The chain has TRBV6-6 and TRBJ1-2, with D maybe TRBD1 (6 bases). Trimming took 2 bases from V and 3 from J, leaving 13 bases between them. The CDR3 contains 15 residues. Germline CDR1 MNHNY, CDR2 SVGAGI (reference sequence). CDR3 loop: CASSYLRGGDYGYTF. CDR3 DNA: TGTGCCAGCAGTTACCTCAGGGGAGGGGACTATGGCTACACCTTC.

The rearrangement links TRBV7-2 to TRBJ2-1; TRBD1 is a possible D gene (6 bases). Trimming left V 1 base short and J 4 bases short, with 11 bases between. Germline loops: CDR1 SGHTA, CDR2 FQGNSA. There are 15 residues in the CDR3. This chain's CDR3 is CASSLGTGRYNEQFF. CDR3 DNA: TGTGCCAGCAGCTTAGGCACAGGGCGATACAATGAGCAGTTCTTC.

This sequence joins TRBV5-1 and TRBJ1-1; TRBD1 is a possible D gene (6 bases). This CDR3 contains 14 residues. Looked up from germline, CDR1 is SGHRS and CDR2 is YFSETQ. V lost 5 bases, J lost 0 bases, and 11 bases lay in between. The DNA of the CDR3 is TGCGCCAGCAGACAACAGGGCATGAACACTGAAGCTTTCTTT. The encoded protein is CASRQQGMNTEAFF.

V usage is TRBV6-6 and J usage is TRBJ2-7, with 7 bases matching TRBD1. This CDR3 is 14 amino acids long. The germline V gene encodes CDR1 MNHNY and CDR2 SVGAGI (reference sequence). V was clipped by 2 bases and J by 2 bases; unmatched bases: 3. CDR3 loop: CASSYGTEPYEQYF. Here the CDR3 DNA reads TGTGCCAGCAGTTACGGGACAGAGCCCTACGAGCAGTACTTC.

This clone was recorded only once. The chain links TRBV9 to TRBJ2-2; TRBD2 matches 9 bases. Trimming removed 0 bases from V and 5 bases from J; junction bases left unmatched: 11. This CDR3 comprises 18 residues. Looked up from germline, CDR1 is SGDLS and CDR2 is YYNGEE. CDR3: CASSVALMAGGFTGELFF. The DNA of the CDR3 is TGTGCCAGCAGCGTAGCTCTCATGGCGGGAGGGTTTACCGGGGAGCTGTTTTTT. Full variable domain (remainder filled in from reference TRBV9 and TRBJ2-2): DSGVTQTPKHLITATGQRVTLRCSPRSGDLSVYWYQQSLDQGLQFLIQYYNGEERAKGNILERFSAQQFPDLHSELNLSSLELGDSALYFCASSVALMAGGFTGELFFGEGSRLTVL.

This rearrangement joins TRBV5-4 to TRBJ2-1, with D possibly TRBD2 on 5 matching bases. CDR1 SGHNT and CDR2 YYREEE come from the germline V gene (reference sequence). The CDR3 length is 15 residues. V dropped 4 bases and J dropped 5 bases, with 16 bases sitting between them. The CDR3 DNA sequence: TGTGCCAGCAGCAGTTACTTTGACGGGGACAATGAGCAGTTCTTC. This translates into CASSSYFDGDNEQFF.

This sequence joins TRBV5-6 and TRBJ2-7; 8 bases line up with TRBD1. This CDR3 has 15 residues. After removal of 4 bases from V and 3 bases from J, the junction contained 9 bases not matched to a gene. The germline CDR1 and CDR2 sequences are SGHDT and YYEEEE. The CDR3 protein is CASSPTDRGNYEQYF. The CDR3 DNA is TGTGCCAGCAGCCCCACTGACAGGGGTAACTACGAGCAGTACTTC.